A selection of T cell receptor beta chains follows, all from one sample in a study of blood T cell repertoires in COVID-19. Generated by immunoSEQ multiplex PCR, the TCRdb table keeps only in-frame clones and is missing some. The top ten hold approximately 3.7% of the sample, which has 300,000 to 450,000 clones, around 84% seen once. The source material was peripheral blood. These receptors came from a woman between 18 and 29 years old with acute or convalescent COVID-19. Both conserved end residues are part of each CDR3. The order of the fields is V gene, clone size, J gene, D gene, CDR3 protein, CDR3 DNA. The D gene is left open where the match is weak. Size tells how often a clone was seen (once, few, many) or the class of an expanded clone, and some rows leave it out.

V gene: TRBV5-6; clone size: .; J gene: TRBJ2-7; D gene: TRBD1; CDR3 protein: CASSLDRDRRYEQYF; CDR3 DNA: TGTGCCAGCAGCTTAGACCGGGACAGGCGTTACGAGCAGTACTTC
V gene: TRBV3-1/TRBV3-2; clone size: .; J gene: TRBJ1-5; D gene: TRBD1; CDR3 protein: CASSETGGQGQPQHF; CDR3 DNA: TGTGCCAGCAGCGAGACAGGGGGGCAGGGTCAGCCCCAGCATTTT
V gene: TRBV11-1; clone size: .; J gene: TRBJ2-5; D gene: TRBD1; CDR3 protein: CASSFAGTAKTQYF; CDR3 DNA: TGTGCCAGCAGCTTCGCCGGGACAGCGAAGACCCAGTACTTC
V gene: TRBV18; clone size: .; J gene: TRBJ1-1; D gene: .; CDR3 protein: CASSESGTLTEAFF; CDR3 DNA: TGTGCCAGCTCAGAGTCCGGGACACTAACTGAAGCTTTCTTT
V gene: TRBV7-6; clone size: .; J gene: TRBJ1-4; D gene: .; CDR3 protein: CASSLAYRANEKLFF; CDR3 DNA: TGTGCCAGCAGCTTAGCGTACAGGGCTAATGAAAAACTGTTTTTT
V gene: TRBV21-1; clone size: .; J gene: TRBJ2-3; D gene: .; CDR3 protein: CASSEMEGTRDTQYF; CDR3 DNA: TGTGCCAGCAGCGAAATGGAGGGAACTAGGGATACGCAGTATTTT
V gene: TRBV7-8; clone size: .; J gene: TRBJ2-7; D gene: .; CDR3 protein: CASRGNEQYF; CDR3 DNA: TGTGCCAGCCGCGGAAACGAGCAGTACTTC
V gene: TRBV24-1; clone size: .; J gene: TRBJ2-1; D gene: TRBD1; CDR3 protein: CATSEGQATYNEQFF; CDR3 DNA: TGTGCCACCAGTGAGGGACAGGCTACCTACAATGAGCAGTTCTTC
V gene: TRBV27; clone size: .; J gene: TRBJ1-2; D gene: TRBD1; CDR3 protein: CASSLGTGYGYTF; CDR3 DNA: TGTGCCAGCAGTTTAGGGACAGGGTACGGCTACACCTTC
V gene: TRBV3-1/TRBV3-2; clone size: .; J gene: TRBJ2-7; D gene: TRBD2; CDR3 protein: CASSPGGGLPEQYF; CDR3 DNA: TGTGCCAGCAGCCCCGGGGGAGGGCTCCCCGAGCAGTACTTC
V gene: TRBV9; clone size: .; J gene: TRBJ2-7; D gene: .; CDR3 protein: CASSVEGWQGTHEQYF; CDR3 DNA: TGTGCCAGCAGCGTAGAAGGGTGGCAGGGGACCCACGAGCAGTACTTC
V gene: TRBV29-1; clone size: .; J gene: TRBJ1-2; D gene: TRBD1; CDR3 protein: CSVEAMDRELSYGYTF; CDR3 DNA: TGCAGCGTTGAAGCCATGGACAGGGAGTTAAGCTATGGCTACACCTTC
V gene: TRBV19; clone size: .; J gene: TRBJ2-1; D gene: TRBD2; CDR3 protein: CASSASGNSYNEQFF; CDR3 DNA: TGTGCCAGTAGTGCTAGCGGGAACTCCTACAATGAGCAGTTCTTC
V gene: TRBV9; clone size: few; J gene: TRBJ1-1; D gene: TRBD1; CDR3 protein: CASSVTGTGNTEAFF; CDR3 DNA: TGTGCCAGCAGCGTAACCGGGACAGGGAACACTGAAGCTTTCTTT
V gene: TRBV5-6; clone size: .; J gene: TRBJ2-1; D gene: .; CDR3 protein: CASTPVRQGGNEQFF; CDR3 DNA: TGTGCCAGCACCCCGGTGCGGCAGGGGGGTAATGAGCAGTTCTTC
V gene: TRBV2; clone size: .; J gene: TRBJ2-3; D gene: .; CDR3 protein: CASSVPAVDTQYF; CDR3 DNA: TGTGCCAGCAGTGTCCCAGCGGTAGATACGCAGTATTTT
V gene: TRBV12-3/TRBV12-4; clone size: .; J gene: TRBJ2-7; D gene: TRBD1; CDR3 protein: CASSWTGHYEQYF; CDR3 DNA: TGTGCCAGCAGTTGGACAGGGCACTACGAGCAGTACTTC
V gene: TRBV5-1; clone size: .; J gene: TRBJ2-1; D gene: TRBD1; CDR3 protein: CASSFTPDRNEQFF; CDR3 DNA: TGCGCCAGCAGCTTTACTCCGGACAGGAATGAGCAGTTCTTC
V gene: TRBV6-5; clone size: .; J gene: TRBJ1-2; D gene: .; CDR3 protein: CAINPSPQDSYGYTF; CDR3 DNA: TGTGCCATCAACCCTAGCCCCCAAGACTCTTATGGCTACACCTTC
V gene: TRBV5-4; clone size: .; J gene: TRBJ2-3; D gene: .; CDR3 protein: CASSPGTPNWDTQYF; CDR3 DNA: TGTGCCAGCAGCCCCGGGACACCTAATTGGGATACGCAGTATTTT
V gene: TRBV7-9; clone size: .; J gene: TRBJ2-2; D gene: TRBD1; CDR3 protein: CASSPDRRTVPGELFF; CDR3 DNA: TGTGCCAGCAGCCCGGACAGGCGTACGGTACCCGGGGAGCTGTTTTTT
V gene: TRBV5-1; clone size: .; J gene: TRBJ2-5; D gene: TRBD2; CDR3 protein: CASSQGGETQYF; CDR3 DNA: TGCGCCAGCAGCCAGGGAGGGGAGACCCAGTACTTC
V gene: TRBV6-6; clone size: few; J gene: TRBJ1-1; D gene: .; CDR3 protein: CASSYRQGLTTEAFF; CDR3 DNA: TGTGCCAGCAGTTACAGGCAGGGCCTGACCACTGAAGCTTTCTTT
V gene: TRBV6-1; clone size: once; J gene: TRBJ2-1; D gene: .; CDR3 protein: CASSDPFVNEQFF; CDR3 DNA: TGTGCCAGCAGTGATCCGTTCGTGAATGAGCAGTTCTTC
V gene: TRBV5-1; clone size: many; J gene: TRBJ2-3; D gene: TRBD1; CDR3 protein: CASSFDARTGEDTQYF; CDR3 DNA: TGCGCCAGCAGCTTCGACGCCCGGACAGGGGAAGATACGCAGTATTTT
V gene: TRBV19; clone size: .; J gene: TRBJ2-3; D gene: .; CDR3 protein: CASSQLSGDTQYF; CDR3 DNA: TGTGCCAGTAGCCAACTTTCGGGAGATACGCAGTATTTT
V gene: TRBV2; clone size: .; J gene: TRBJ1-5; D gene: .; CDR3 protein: CASNEGTGRQPQHF; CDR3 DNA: TGTGCCAGCAATGAGGGAACAGGGAGACAGCCCCAGCATTTT
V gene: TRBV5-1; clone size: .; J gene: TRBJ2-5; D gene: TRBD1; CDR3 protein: CASSLDRVGETQYF; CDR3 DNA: TGCGCCAGCAGCTTAGACAGGGTAGGAGAGACCCAGTACTTC
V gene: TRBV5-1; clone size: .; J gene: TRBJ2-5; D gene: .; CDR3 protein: CASSLGQSETQYF; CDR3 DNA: TGCGCCAGCAGCTTGGGGCAGTCGGAGACCCAGTACTTC
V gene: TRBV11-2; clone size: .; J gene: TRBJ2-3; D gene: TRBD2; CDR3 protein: CASSEGLGDFTDTQYF; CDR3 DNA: TGTGCCAGCAGCGAGGGACTAGGGGATTTCACAGATACGCAGTATTTT
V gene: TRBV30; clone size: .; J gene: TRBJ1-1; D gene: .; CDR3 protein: CAWGSGNTEAFF; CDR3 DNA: TGTGCCTGGGGGTCGGGGAACACTGAAGCTTTCTTT
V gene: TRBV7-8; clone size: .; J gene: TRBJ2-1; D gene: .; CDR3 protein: CASSLGAGPYNEQFF; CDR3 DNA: TGTGCCAGCAGCTTAGGGGCAGGCCCCTACAATGAGCAGTTCTTC
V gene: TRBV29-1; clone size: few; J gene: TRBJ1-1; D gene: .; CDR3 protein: CSVEVGMNTEAFF; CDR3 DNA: TGCAGCGTTGAAGTCGGGATGAACACTGAAGCTTTCTTT
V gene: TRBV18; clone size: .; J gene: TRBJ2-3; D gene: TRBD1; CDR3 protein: CASSPMTGDPPDTQYF; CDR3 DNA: TGTGCCAGCTCACCAATGACAGGGGATCCCCCAGATACGCAGTATTTT
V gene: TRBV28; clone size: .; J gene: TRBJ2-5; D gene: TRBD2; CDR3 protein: CASSSFSGIGKTQYF; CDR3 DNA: TGTGCCAGCAGTTCCTTCAGCGGGATAGGCAAGACCCAGTACTTC
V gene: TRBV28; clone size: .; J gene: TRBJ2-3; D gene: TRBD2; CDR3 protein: CASSSLAGADTDTQYF; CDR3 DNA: TGTGCCAGCAGTTCCCTAGCGGGAGCGGACACAGATACGCAGTATTTT
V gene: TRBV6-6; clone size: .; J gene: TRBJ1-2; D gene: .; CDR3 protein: CASSTDRSYGYTF; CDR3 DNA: TGTGCCAGCAGCACAGACAGGAGCTATGGCTACACCTTC
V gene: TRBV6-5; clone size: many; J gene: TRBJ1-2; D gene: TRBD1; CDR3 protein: CASSLNSGTGSGYTF; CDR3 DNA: TGTGCCAGCAGCCTAAATAGCGGGACAGGGTCTGGCTACACCTTC
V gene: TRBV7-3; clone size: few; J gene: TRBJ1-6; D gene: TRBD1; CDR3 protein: CASSTDRGFSPLHF; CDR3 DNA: TGTGCCAGCAGCACGGACAGGGGGTTCTCACCCCTCCACTTT
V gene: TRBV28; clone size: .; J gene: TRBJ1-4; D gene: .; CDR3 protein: CASRTDQGLRNEKLFF; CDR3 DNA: TGTGCCAGCAGGACGGATCAGGGGCTACGTAATGAAAAACTGTTTTTT
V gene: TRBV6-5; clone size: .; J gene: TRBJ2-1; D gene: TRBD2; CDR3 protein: CASRPPGGDNEQFF; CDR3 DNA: TGTGCCAGCAGGCCCCCGGGGGGGGACAATGAGCAGTTCTTC
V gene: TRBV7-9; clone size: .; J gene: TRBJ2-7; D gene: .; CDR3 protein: CASSSTGIYEQYF; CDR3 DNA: TGTGCCAGCAGCTCGACAGGTATCTACGAGCAGTACTTC
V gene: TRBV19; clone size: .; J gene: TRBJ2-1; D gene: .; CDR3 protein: CASSTAAYNEQFF; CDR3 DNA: TGTGCCAGTAGTACGGCGGCCTACAATGAGCAGTTCTTC
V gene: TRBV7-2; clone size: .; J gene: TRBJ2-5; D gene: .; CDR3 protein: CASSSELAETQYF; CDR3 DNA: TGTGCCAGCAGCTCCGAGCTAGCGGAGACCCAGTACTTC
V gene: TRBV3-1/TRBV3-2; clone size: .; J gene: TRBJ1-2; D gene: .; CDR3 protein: CASSPLEANYGYTF; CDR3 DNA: TGTGCCAGCAGCCCCTTGGAGGCTAACTATGGCTACACCTTC
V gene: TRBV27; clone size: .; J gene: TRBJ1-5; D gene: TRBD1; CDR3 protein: CASSLSGRGVGQPQHF; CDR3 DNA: TGTGCCAGCAGTTTATCGGGCAGGGGGGTGGGGCAGCCCCAGCATTTT